This TCR beta chain is drawn from a study of siplizumab effects on memory and regulatory T cells. Sequencing used immunoSEQ multiplex PCR; TCRdb keeps in-frame clones, though not all of them. The table shows about 82,000 clones, with about 91% occurring only once. Notes on the study in general: Unstimulated subsets were the mapping target of only a minor fraction of alloreactive clones. Proof of suppressive function in proliferating Tregs from siplizumab cultures was not established. Siplizumab, the agent tested, significantly reduced alloreactive sequences traceable to unstimulated CD4+ memory cells. The diversity of naive T cells seemed greater than that of memory cells, and their alloresponse contribution seemed major.

Judged by abundance, this clone is medium-sized. Its antigen remains unknown. The V end lost 1 base, the J end lost 2 bases, and 24 bases lay between the germline ends. The CDR3 consists of 20 residues. The germline V gene has CDR1 GTSNPN and CDR2 SVGIG (reference sequence). The rearrangement links TRBV30 to TRBJ2-6; D unclear. The sequenced material came from Tregs sorted from blood. This clonotype originated in a human donor in good health. CDR3 region: CAWSDFDLVRVATGANVLTF. The CDR3 bases are TGTGCCTGGAGTGACTTCGACTTAGTAAGGGTGGCCACTGGGGCCAACGTCCTGACTTTC. The full variable domain, with the rest looked up from reference TRBV30 and TRBJ2-6, is SQTIHQWPATLVQPVGSPLSLECTVEGTSNPNLYWYRQAAGRGLQLLFYSVGIGQISSEVPQNLSASRPQDRQFILSSKKLLLSDSGFYLCAWSDFDLVRVATGANVLTFGAGSRLTVL.